What follows are 13 T cell receptor beta chains derived from one specimen sequenced in a study of regulatory and conventional T cells in breast cancer. TCRdb reanalysed the PCR reads using MiXCR and keeps one entry per CDR3 protein. The sample includes 15,000 to 20,000 distinct CDR3 sequences, 25% to 40% of them seen just once. Sequencing was carried out using conventional T cells from blood. Source of these receptors: a female donor in good health.

V gene TRBV6-5 combines with J gene TRBJ2-7, with 8 bases matching TRBD2. CDR3 size: 16 residues. Germline V gene lookup returns CDR1 MNHEY and CDR2 SVGAGI. Germline trimming cut 6 bases from V and 3 bases from J; bases unmatched to any gene: 13. As DNA, the CDR3 is TGTGCCAGCAGCCATCTTCTAGCGGGCGAAAGCTACGAGCAGTACTTC. It specifies CASSHLLAGESYEQYF.

The chain joins TRBV14 to TRBJ1-1, with D possibly matching TRBD1 (6 bases). Germline CDR1 reads SGHDN; CDR2 reads FVKESK. V lost 2 bases to trimming and J lost 4 bases, with 11 bases between them. This CDR3 is 14 amino acids long. CDR3 loop: CASSQLSGVTEAFF. The CDR3 DNA reads TGTGCCAGCAGCCAATTGTCAGGGGTCACTGAAGCTTTCTTT.

The chain combines TRBV5-4 with TRBJ2-3; D is possibly TRBD1 or TRBD2 (5 bases each). V lost 0 bases to trimming and J lost 5 bases, with 13 bases between them. In germline, CDR1 is SGHNT, CDR2 YYREEE (reference sequence). The CDR3 consists of 15 residues. Written as DNA, the CDR3 is TGTGCCAGCAGCTTGGAAAGGGACCCAAAAGATACGCAGTATTTT. This gives the protein CASSLERDPKDTQYF.

The chain combines TRBV7-3 with TRBJ2-2; TRBD2 agrees at 13 bases. Germline CDR1 and CDR2: SGHTA and FQGTGA. The V gene end was trimmed by 4 bases and the J gene end by 4 bases; junction bases not matched to a gene: 3. The CDR3 runs to 16 residues. The CDR3 region has the DNA TGTGCCAGCAGCTCAGGACTAGCGGGAGTCACCGGGGAGCTGTTTTTT. Protein product: CASSSGLAGVTGELFF.

This clonotype was seen a handful of times. The gene calls are TRBV6-2 or TRBV6-3 and TRBJ2-4, with 8 bases aligning to TRBD1. The germline V gene encodes CDR1 MNHEY and CDR2 SVGEGT. This CDR3 has 18 residues. V shed 2 bases, J shed 0 bases, and the junction held 9 bases outside the gene matches. The CDR3 DNA sequence: TGTGCCAGCAGTTACGAGACAGGGGCCGCCCAAGCCAAAAACATTCAGTACTTC. Translating gives CASSYETGAAQAKNIQYF.

The V and J genes are TRBV28 and TRBJ2-7; TRBD1 matches 10 bases. Germline V gene sequence: CDR1 MDHEN, CDR2 SYDVKM. The trim removed 4 bases at V and 2 bases at J, leaving 11 bases unmatched. The length of the CDR3 is 17 residues. The chain's CDR3 is CASSYPTTGGRPYEQYF. The CDR3, as DNA: TGTGCCAGCAGTTACCCCACGACAGGGGGCCGCCCCTACGAGCAGTACTTC.

V and J are TRBV6-5 and TRBJ1-6, with D unclear. The V gene's germline CDR1 is MNHEY and CDR2 SVGAGI. This CDR3 spans 16 amino acids. Trimming cost V 6 bases and J 1 base, with 13 bases left between them. The CDR3 sequence: CASRGEGGSYNSPLHF. As DNA, the CDR3 is TGTGCCAGCAGAGGAGAGGGTGGATCCTATAATTCACCCCTCCACTTT.

By frequency in the sample, this clonotype is medium-sized (0.01 to 0.1%). This chain uses TRBV10-3 with TRBJ1-2, with TRBD1 as a possible D gene (6 bases). CDR3 length: 15 amino acids. Germline V gene data show CDR1 as ENHRY and CDR2 as SYGVKD. Between the trimmed V and J ends, which lost 7 bases and 4 bases, there was a span of 19 bases. CDR3 region: CAITPTGSKTYGYTF. CDR3 nucleotides: TGTGCCATCACTCCCACAGGGAGTAAGACCTATGGCTACACCTTC.

Relative to its sample, this clonotype is medium-sized (0.01 to 0.1%). The chain is built from TRBV6-2 or TRBV6-3 and TRBJ1-1; possible D gene TRBD1, 6 bases. Germline V gene lookup returns CDR1 MNHEY and CDR2 SVGEGT. V was clipped by 6 bases and J by 4 bases, with 15 bases between them. The CDR3 runs 14 residues. Here the CDR3 reads CASSQGRHGTEAFF. DNA of the CDR3: TGTGCCAGCAGCCAGGGGAGGCATGGCACTGAAGCTTTCTTT.

This clonotype is medium-sized (0.01 to 0.1%) in the sample. The V and J genes are TRBV2 and TRBJ1-2; D possibly corresponds to TRBD1 (5 bases). Germline CDR1 is SNHLY and CDR2 is FYNNEI. Trimming removed 2 bases from V and 8 bases from J, with 15 bases in between. CDR3 length: 14 residues. CDR3: CASSERTGGGGYTF. CDR3 DNA: TGTGCCAGCAGTGAACGGACCGGGGGAGGGGGCTACACCTTC.

By proportion, this clonotype is medium-sized. V and J are TRBV20-1 and TRBJ1-5; tentative D call: TRBD1 (5 bases). In germline, CDR1 is DFQATT, CDR2 SNEGSKA (reference sequence). This CDR3 is 13 amino acids long. Trimming cost V 3 bases and J 4 bases, with 10 bases left between them. CDR3: CSARIDRNQPQHF. As DNA, the CDR3 is TGCAGTGCTAGGATCGACAGAAATCAGCCCCAGCATTTT.

This clonotype showed up just a few times. The V call is TRBV4-1, the J call TRBJ1-1; no firm D call. Germline V lookup: CDR1 MGHRA, CDR2 YSYEKL. The CDR3 is made up of 13 amino acids. The V end was cut by 5 bases, the J end by 6 bases, with 13 bases between. CDR3 sequence: CASSATGGAEAFF. The CDR3, as DNA: TGCGCCAGCAGCGCAACTGGCGGGGCTGAAGCTTTCTTT.

The chain is built from TRBV7-8 and TRBJ1-2; 8 bases agree with TRBD1. CDR3 length equals 15 residues. J was trimmed by 7 bases and V by 5 bases; bases with no gene match: 12. Germline lookup yields CDR1 SGHVS and CDR2 FQNEAQ. CDR3 DNA sequence: TGTGCCAGCAGCCCCCTGACAGGGGACCGGCGTGGCTACACCTTC. Translation: CASSPLTGDRRGYTF.